This T cell receptor beta chain was found in a study of blood T cell repertoires in COVID-19. Study in general: T cells, B-cell-depleted T cells, or PBMCs supplied cDNA or gDNA.

V gave up 3 bases and J gave up 3 bases, with 11 bases separating them. In germline, CDR1 is SNHLY, CDR2 FYNNEI. CDR3 length equals 14 residues. Methods used by the authors: For nucleated cells, counts were estimated from reference gene primer amplification. TCRdb keeps only in-frame clones here, not all; method: immunoSEQ multiplex PCR. The V and J calls and clone size are taken from that table; D and trimming were inferred from the DNA. The data contain approximately 85,000 clones, around 92% of them singletons. This chain links TRBV2 with TRBJ1-2, with D perhaps TRBD1 (5 bases). This clonotype was obtained from a woman aged 55-70 years with active COVID-19. Source material: peripheral blood. The CDR3: CASSETTAYYGYTF. CDR3 DNA: TGTGCCAGCAGTGAGACGACAGCATACTATGGCTACACCTTC.